The rows below give T cell receptor beta chains drawn from one sample of a study of T-cell memory formation after mild COVID-19. MiXCR, applied by TCRdb to the 5' RACE reads, yields one record per CDR3 protein. In the table there are hundreds of thousands of distinct CDR3 sequences, 25% to 30% of which are singletons. Sequenced: PBMCs or a T cell subset sorted from them (not recorded which). Receptor source: an adult woman who had mild COVID-19 (a few samples of this study predate the infection). Cell type and time point are not known. The CDR3 runs from the conserved cysteine through the conserved F or W. The D gene is left open where the match is weak. Clone size is shown for a subset of rows, as once, few, many or a class of expanded clone.

abundance: few; j_gene: TRBJ2-5; d_gene: .; v_gene: TRBV12-3/TRBV12-4; CDR3aa: CASSSSGAYGAQYF; CDR3nt: TGTGCCAGCAGCTCCTCCGGGGCCTATGGGGCCCAGTACTTC
abundance: few; j_gene: TRBJ2-1; d_gene: .; v_gene: TRBV12-3/TRBV12-4; CDR3aa: CASSLGLTYGEQFF; CDR3nt: TGTGCCAGCAGTTTGGGACTTACGTACGGTGAGCAGTTCTTC
abundance: .; j_gene: TRBJ2-7; d_gene: TRBD1; v_gene: TRBV29-1; CDR3aa: CSIKIYRDRGEQYF; CDR3nt: TGCAGCATCAAAATATACCGGGACAGGGGCGAGCAGTACTTC
abundance: few; j_gene: TRBJ2-5; d_gene: .; v_gene: TRBV14; CDR3aa: CASSQRPGETQYF; CDR3nt: TGTGCCAGCAGCCAACGGCCTGGGGAGACCCAGTACTTC
abundance: few; j_gene: TRBJ2-3; d_gene: TRBD1; v_gene: TRBV5-1; CDR3aa: CASSAGQGRGTDTQYF; CDR3nt: TGCGCCAGCAGCGCCGGACAGGGACGGGGCACAGATACGCAGTATTTT
abundance: .; j_gene: TRBJ1-2; d_gene: .; v_gene: TRBV20-1; CDR3aa: CSARDSRGYGYTF; CDR3nt: TGCAGTGCTAGGGACAGCCGGGGCTATGGCTACACCTTC
abundance: .; j_gene: TRBJ2-1; d_gene: TRBD2; v_gene: TRBV24-1; CDR3aa: CATSLTTGLERERNEQFF; CDR3nt: TGTGCCACCAGTCTAACTACCGGACTCGAGCGGGAGAGGAATGAGCAGTTCTTC
abundance: .; j_gene: TRBJ2-3; d_gene: TRBD2; v_gene: TRBV12-5; CDR3aa: CASGYSGAEQYF; CDR3nt: TGTGCTAGTGGTTATAGCGGGGCAGAGCAGTATTTT
abundance: .; j_gene: TRBJ2-3; d_gene: TRBD2; v_gene: TRBV7-8; CDR3aa: CASSSRGEGQDTQYF; CDR3nt: TGTGCCAGCAGCTCGAGAGGGGAGGGCCAAGATACGCAGTATTTT
abundance: few; j_gene: TRBJ1-4; d_gene: .; v_gene: TRBV3-1; CDR3aa: CASSPLGREKLFF; CDR3nt: TGTGCCAGCAGCCCCCTGGGCAGAGAAAAACTGTTTTTT
abundance: .; j_gene: TRBJ2-1; d_gene: .; v_gene: TRBV24-1; CDR3aa: CATLHRDYNEQFF; CDR3nt: TGTGCCACCCTACACAGAGATTACAATGAGCAGTTCTTC
abundance: .; j_gene: TRBJ2-4; d_gene: TRBD1; v_gene: TRBV3-1; CDR3aa: CASNDRGGIQYF; CDR3nt: TGTGCCAGCAACGACAGGGGTGGCATTCAGTACTTC
abundance: .; j_gene: TRBJ1-2; d_gene: .; v_gene: TRBV5-5; CDR3aa: CASSFGTRGYGYTF; CDR3nt: TGTGCCAGCAGCTTCGGGACTCGAGGGTATGGCTACACCTTC
abundance: few; j_gene: TRBJ2-5; d_gene: TRBD1; v_gene: TRBV7-9; CDR3aa: CASSAGGWETQYF; CDR3nt: TGTGCCAGCAGCGCAGGGGGTTGGGAGACCCAGTACTTC
abundance: few; j_gene: TRBJ2-5; d_gene: .; v_gene: TRBV3-1; CDR3aa: CASSQKTGIQETQYF; CDR3nt: TGTGCCAGCAGCCAGAAGACCGGGATCCAAGAGACCCAGTACTTC
abundance: .; j_gene: TRBJ1-2; d_gene: TRBD1; v_gene: TRBV7-8; CDR3aa: CASSLGQGALVYTF; CDR3nt: TGTGCCAGCAGCTTAGGGCAGGGGGCCTTGGTCTACACCTTC
abundance: .; j_gene: TRBJ2-3; d_gene: .; v_gene: TRBV5-1; CDR3aa: CASRAGHSTDTQYF; CDR3nt: TGCGCCAGCAGAGCAGGCCATAGCACAGATACGCAGTATTTT
abundance: many; j_gene: TRBJ1-1; d_gene: .; v_gene: TRBV5-1; CDR3aa: CASRGEPGTATEAFF; CDR3nt: TGCGCCAGCAGAGGAGAACCGGGGACGGCCACTGAAGCTTTCTTT